This T cell receptor (beta chain) was documented in a study of cytotoxic CD8 clonotypes in ibrutinib-treated CLL. Study details: Response was recorded as partial in approximately 25 patients and complete in 2; at median 68 months, roughly 15 remained remitted and approximately twelve had progressed. Patients gave response samples after a median around twelve months of treatment, range 6 to 36. Notes on the study in general: Sustained-remission patients were sampled at one set of times and progressing patients at different ones.

This clone was picked up one time. Its antigen is not known. Germline V gene sequence: CDR1 MNHNY, CDR2 SVGAGI (reference sequence). The ends were cut back, 5 bases at V and 4 bases at J, with 11 bases in the middle. This CDR3 spans 13 amino acids. TCRdb keeps only in-frame clones here, not all; method: immunoSEQ multiplex PCR. The repertoire has some 200,000 clones, 70% of them found once; the top ten carry about 6.4%. The clonotype comes from a human donor with chronic lymphocytic leukemia. The rearrangement joins TRBV6-6 to TRBJ1-2, with a possible D match to TRBD1 (5 bases). The sequencing here drew on PBMCs, taken after 12 months of ibrutinib treatment. The chain's CDR3 is CASSLQAGYGYTF. CDR3 nucleotides: TGTGCCAGCAGTCTACAGGCGGGCTATGGCTACACCTTC.